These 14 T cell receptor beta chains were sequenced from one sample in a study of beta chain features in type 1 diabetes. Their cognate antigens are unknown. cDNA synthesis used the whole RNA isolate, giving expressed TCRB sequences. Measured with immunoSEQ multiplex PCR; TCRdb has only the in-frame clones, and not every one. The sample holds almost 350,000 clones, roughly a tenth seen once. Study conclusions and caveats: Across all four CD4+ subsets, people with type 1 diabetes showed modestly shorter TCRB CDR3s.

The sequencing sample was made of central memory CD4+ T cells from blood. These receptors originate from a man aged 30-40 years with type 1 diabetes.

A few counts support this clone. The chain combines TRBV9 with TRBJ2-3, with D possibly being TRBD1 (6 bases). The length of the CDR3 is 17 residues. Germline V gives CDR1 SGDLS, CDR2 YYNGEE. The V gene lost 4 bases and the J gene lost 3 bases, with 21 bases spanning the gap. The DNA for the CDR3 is TGTGCCAGCAGCCCATCCGCTGGGGGCGCAGGTACAGATACGCAGTATTTT. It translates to CASSPSAGGAGTDTQYF.

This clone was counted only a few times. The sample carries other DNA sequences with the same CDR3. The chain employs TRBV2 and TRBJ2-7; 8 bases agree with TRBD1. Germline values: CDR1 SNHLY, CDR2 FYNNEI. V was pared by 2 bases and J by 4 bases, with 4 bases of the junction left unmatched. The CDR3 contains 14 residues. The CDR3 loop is CASSEQGATYEQYF. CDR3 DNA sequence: TGTGCCAGCAGTGAACAGGGGGCAACTTACGAGCAGTACTTC.

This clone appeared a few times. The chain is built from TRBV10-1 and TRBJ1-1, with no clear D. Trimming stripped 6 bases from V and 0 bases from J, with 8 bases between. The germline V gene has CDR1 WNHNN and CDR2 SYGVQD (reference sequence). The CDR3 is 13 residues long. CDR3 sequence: CASRDGMNTEAFF. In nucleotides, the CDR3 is TGCGCCAGCAGGGACGGAATGAACACTGAAGCTTTCTTT.

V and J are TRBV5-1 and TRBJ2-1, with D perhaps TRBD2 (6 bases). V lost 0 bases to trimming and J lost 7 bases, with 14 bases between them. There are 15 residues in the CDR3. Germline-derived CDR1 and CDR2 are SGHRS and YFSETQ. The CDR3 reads CASSLGQGAGNEQFF. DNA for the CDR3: TGCGCCAGCAGCTTGGGGCAGGGCGCGGGGAATGAGCAGTTCTTC.

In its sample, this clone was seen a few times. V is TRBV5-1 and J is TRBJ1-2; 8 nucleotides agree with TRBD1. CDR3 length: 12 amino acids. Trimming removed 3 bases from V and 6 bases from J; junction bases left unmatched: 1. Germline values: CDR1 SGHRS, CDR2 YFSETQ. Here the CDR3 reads CASSWTGNGYTF. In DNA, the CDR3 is TGCGCCAGCAGCTGGACAGGGAATGGCTACACCTTC.

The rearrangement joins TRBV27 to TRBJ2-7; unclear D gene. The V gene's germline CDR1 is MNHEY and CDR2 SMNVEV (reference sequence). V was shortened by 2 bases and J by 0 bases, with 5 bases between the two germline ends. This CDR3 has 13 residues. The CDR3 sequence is CASSLAVSYEQYF. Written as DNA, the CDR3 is TGTGCCAGCAGTTTAGCTGTCTCCTACGAGCAGTACTTC.

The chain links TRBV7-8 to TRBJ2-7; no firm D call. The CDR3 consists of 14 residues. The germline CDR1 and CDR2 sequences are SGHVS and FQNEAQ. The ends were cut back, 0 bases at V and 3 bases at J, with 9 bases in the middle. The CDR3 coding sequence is TGTGCCAGCAGCTTAGCGGAGCTGGGCTACGAGCAGTACTTC. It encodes CASSLAELGYEQYF. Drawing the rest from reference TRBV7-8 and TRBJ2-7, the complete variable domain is GAGVSQSPRYKVAKRGQDVALRCDPISGHVSLFWYQQALGQGPEFLTYFQNEAQLDKSGLPSDRFFAERPEGSVSTLKIQRTQQEDSAVYLCASSLAELGYEQYFGPGTRLTVT.

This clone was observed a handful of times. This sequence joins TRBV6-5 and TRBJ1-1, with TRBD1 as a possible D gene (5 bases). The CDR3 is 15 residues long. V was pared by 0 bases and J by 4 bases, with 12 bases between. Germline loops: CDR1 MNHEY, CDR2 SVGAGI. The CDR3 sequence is CASSYSRGVSTEAFF. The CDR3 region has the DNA TGTGCCAGCAGTTACTCGAGAGGGGTGAGCACTGAAGCTTTCTTT.

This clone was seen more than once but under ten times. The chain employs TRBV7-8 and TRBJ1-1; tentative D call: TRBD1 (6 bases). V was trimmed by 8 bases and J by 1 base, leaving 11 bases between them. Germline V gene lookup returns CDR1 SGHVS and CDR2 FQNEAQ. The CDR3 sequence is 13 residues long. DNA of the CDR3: TGTGCCAGCGGGATGGACAGGAACACTGAAGCTTTCTTT. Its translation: CASGMDRNTEAFF.

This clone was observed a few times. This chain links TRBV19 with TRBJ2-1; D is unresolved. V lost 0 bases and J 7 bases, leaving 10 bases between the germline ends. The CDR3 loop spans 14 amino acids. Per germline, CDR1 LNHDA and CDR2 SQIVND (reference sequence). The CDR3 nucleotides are TGTGCCAGTAGTATAGATGGTTCAGTTAATGAGCAGTTCTTC. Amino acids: CASSIDGSVNEQFF.

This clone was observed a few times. The DNA of the CDR3 is TGTGCCAGCAGTTACGAAGGGAATGGGGCCAACGTCCTGACTTTC. Protein: CASSYEGNGANVLTF. V is TRBV6-5 and J is TRBJ2-6, with unresolved D. CDR3 length equals 15 residues. Germline values: CDR1 MNHEY, CDR2 SVGAGI. The ends were cut back, 2 bases at V and 3 bases at J, with 8 bases in the middle.

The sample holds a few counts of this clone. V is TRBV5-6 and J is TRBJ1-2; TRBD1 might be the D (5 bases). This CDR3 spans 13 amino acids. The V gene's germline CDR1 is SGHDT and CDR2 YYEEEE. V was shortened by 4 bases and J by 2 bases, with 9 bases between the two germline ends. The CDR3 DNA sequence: TGTGCCAGCAGCCCGGGGACCAACTATGGCTACACCTTC. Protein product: CASSPGTNYGYTF. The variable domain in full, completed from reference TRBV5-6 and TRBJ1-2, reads DAGVTQSPTHLIKTRGQQVTLRCSPKSGHDTVSWYQQALGQGPQFIFQYYEEEERQRGNFPDRFSGHQFPNYSSELNVNALLLGDSALYLCASSPGTNYGYTFGSGTRLTVV.

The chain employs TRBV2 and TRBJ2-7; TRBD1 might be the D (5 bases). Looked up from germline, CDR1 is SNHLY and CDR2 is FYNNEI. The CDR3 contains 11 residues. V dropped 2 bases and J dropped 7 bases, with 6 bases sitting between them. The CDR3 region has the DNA TGTGCCAGCAGTGAAAGGACAGAGCAGTACTTC. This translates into CASSERTEQYF. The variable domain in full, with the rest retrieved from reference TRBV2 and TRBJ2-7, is EPEVTQTPSHQVTQMGQEVILRCVPISNHLYFYWYRQILGQKVEFLVSFYNNEISEKSEIFDDQFSVERPDGSNFTLKIRSTKLEDSAMYFCASSERTEQYFGPGTRLTVT.

CDR3 region: CASSRRDDSYEQYF. The CDR3 DNA sequence: TGTGCCAGTAGCCGACGGGACGACTCCTACGAGCAGTACTTC. The gene calls are TRBV19 and TRBJ2-7; D possibly matches TRBD1 or TRBD2 (5 bases each). The CDR3 is made up of 14 amino acids. Germline CDR1 and CDR2: LNHDA and SQIVND (reference sequence). With 6 bases removed from V and 0 bases from J, the gap between germline ends came to 12 bases. The complete variable domain, with remaining parts taken from reference TRBV19 and TRBJ2-7, reads DGGITQSPKYLFRKEGQNVTLSCEQNLNHDAMYWYRQDPGQGLRLIYYSQIVNDFQKGDIAEGYSVSREKKESFPLTVTSAQKNPTAFYLCASSRRDDSYEQYFGPGTRLTVT.